The rows below give T cell receptor beta chains drawn from one sample of a study of T-cell memory formation after mild COVID-19. TCRdb called the 5' RACE reads again in MiXCR, with one record for every CDR3 protein. Of hundreds of thousands of distinct CDR3 sequences in the sample, around 18% are singletons; the top ten hold roughly 8%. The sample taken for sequencing was PBMCs or a T cell subset sorted from them (not recorded which). Receptors originate from an adult woman who had mild COVID-19 (a few samples of this study predate the infection). Cell type and time point are not known. CDR3s include the opening cysteine and the closing phenylalanine or tryptophan. A D gene is named only where the DNA matches it firmly. Clone size, where shown, is once, few, many, or a class for clones that have expanded.

d_call: NA; clone_size: few; j_call: TRBJ1-2; v_call: TRBV6-5; cdr3_aa: CASSYGSRGHGYTF; cdr3_nt: TGTGCCAGCAGTTACGGGTCAAGGGGACATGGCTACACCTTC
d_call: TRBD2; clone_size: many; j_call: TRBJ2-3; v_call: TRBV7-2; cdr3_aa: CASSLSGRAWDTQYF; cdr3_nt: TGTGCCAGCAGCTTAAGTGGGAGGGCCTGGGATACGCAGTATTTT
d_call: NA; clone_size: NA; j_call: TRBJ1-1; v_call: TRBV4-1; cdr3_aa: CASSLPDPGAEAFF; cdr3_nt: TGCGCCAGCAGCCTTCCAGACCCGGGCGCTGAAGCTTTCTTT
d_call: NA; clone_size: few; j_call: TRBJ1-5; v_call: TRBV7-4; cdr3_aa: CASSLAGSGARGMVYQPQHF; cdr3_nt: TGTGCCAGCAGCTTAGCGGGGTCGGGGGCGAGGGGAATGGTGTATCAGCCCCAGCATTTT
d_call: NA; clone_size: few; j_call: TRBJ2-2; v_call: TRBV3-1; cdr3_aa: CASSRQRTHTGELFF; cdr3_nt: TGTGCCAGCAGCCGCCAGCGGACACACACCGGGGAGCTGTTTTTT
d_call: NA; clone_size: NA; j_call: TRBJ1-1; v_call: TRBV14; cdr3_aa: CASSQDRGIAEAFF; cdr3_nt: TGTGCCAGCAGCCAAGATCGCGGAATTGCTGAAGCTTTCTTT
d_call: NA; clone_size: NA; j_call: TRBJ2-1; v_call: TRBV12-3/TRBV12-4; cdr3_aa: CASTWGSLRQFF; cdr3_nt: TGTGCCAGCACCTGGGGGTCCTTGAGGCAGTTCTTC
d_call: NA; clone_size: few; j_call: TRBJ2-2; v_call: TRBV29-1; cdr3_aa: CSARKQGQGGELFF; cdr3_nt: TGCAGCGCACGGAAGCAGGGGCAGGGCGGGGAGCTGTTTTTT
d_call: NA; clone_size: once; j_call: TRBJ2-1; v_call: TRBV27; cdr3_aa: CASRLEGGPNEQFF; cdr3_nt: TGTGCCAGCAGGCTAGAGGGGGGGCCCAATGAGCAGTTCTTC
d_call: TRBD1; clone_size: NA; j_call: TRBJ2-7; v_call: TRBV3-1; cdr3_aa: CASSQDDGTGIHEQYF; cdr3_nt: TGTGCCAGCAGCCAAGATGACGGGACAGGGATCCACGAGCAGTACTTC
d_call: TRBD2; clone_size: NA; j_call: TRBJ2-3; v_call: TRBV24-1; cdr3_aa: CATSDLSGLAGGPTDTQYF; cdr3_nt: TGTGCCACCAGTGATTTAAGCGGACTAGCGGGAGGGCCGACAGATACGCAGTATTTT
d_call: NA; clone_size: few; j_call: TRBJ1-2; v_call: TRBV7-9; cdr3_aa: CASPIDTF; cdr3_nt: TGTGCCAGCCCCATAGACACCTTC
d_call: NA; clone_size: few; j_call: TRBJ1-2; v_call: TRBV30; cdr3_aa: CAWSLGTNYGYTF; cdr3_nt: TGTGCCTGGAGCCTCGGGACTAACTATGGCTACACCTTC
d_call: TRBD1; clone_size: few; j_call: TRBJ2-7; v_call: TRBV9; cdr3_aa: CASSVAGETGLWEQYF; cdr3_nt: TGTGCCAGCAGCGTAGCGGGCGAGACAGGGTTATGGGAGCAGTACTTC
d_call: NA; clone_size: NA; j_call: TRBJ2-3; v_call: TRBV4-2; cdr3_aa: CASSQEGTSTDTQYF; cdr3_nt: TGTGCCAGCAGCCAAGAAGGGACTAGCACAGATACGCAGTATTTT
d_call: NA; clone_size: NA; j_call: TRBJ1-1; v_call: TRBV4-1; cdr3_aa: CASSAPSKGNTEAFF; cdr3_nt: TGCGCCAGCAGCGCCCCCAGCAAGGGGAACACTGAAGCTTTCTTT